The T cell receptor beta chain under discussion was sequenced for a study of T cell changes during pregnancy in multiple sclerosis. Method: immunoSEQ multiplex PCR; TCRdb's copy keeps in-frame clones and lacks some. The repertoire has some 70,000 clones, about nine tenths of them found once; the top ten carry roughly 1.5%. This CDR3 has 12 residues. The V gene's germline CDR1 is SGHRS and CDR2 YFSETQ. V lost 6 bases, J lost 4 bases, and 10 bases lay in between. The receptor comes from a female donor with multiple sclerosis, enrolled in a pregnancy study. The chain uses TRBV5-1 and TRBJ1-2; maybe TRBD1 (5 bases). The sequencing here drew on peripheral blood, taken in the third trimester of pregnancy. The CDR3 loop reads CASTDTRYGYTF. As DNA, the CDR3 is TGCGCCAGCACGGACACACGCTATGGCTACACCTTC. Full variable domain (remainder filled in from reference TRBV5-1 and TRBJ1-2): KAGVTQTPRYLIKTRGQQVTLSCSPISGHRSVSWYQQTPGQGLQFLFEYFSETQRNKGNFPGRFSGRQFSNSRSEMNVSTLELGDSALYLCASTDTRYGYTFGSGTRLTVV.